This T cell receptor (beta chain) stems from a study of T-cell reconstitution after alpha-beta-depleted transplantation in children. Findings of the study overall: Some patients' high day-60 TCRbeta diversity was traced to surviving recipient T cells and thymic progenitors. Reportedly, alpha-beta T cells present about two months post-transplant originated from several hundred expanded clones of graft origin.

During its preparation, the TCRbeta library received unique molecular identifiers. TCRdb independently ran MiXCR on the PCR reads; one entry per CDR3 protein. The data show about 340,000 distinct CDR3 sequences, 15% to 20% seen once. J gave up 1 base and V 1 base, and 2 bases lay outside the gene matches. Germline lookup yields CDR1 SGHTS and CDR2 YDEGEE. The CDR3 has 15 amino acids. Worth noting for this clonotype: What it recognizes is unknown.

V gene TRBV5-8 combines with J gene TRBJ2-3; 8 positions match TRBD2. The sample here was PBMCs, mostly from graft donor cells, taken 360 days after TCRalphabeta/CD19-depleted stem cell transplant. This clonotype originated in a male patient between 2 and 10 years old who had a stem cell transplant for acute lymphoblastic leukemia, so the T cells may come from the graft donor. CDR3 residues: CASSLYGRGTDTQYF. CDR3 sequence (DNA): TGTGCCAGCAGCTTGTACGGGAGGGGCACAGATACGCAGTATTTT.